These 18 T cell receptor beta chains came from one sample sequenced in a study of shared T cell receptors in the human thymus. The method was immunoSEQ multiplex PCR; TCRdb's version includes in-frame clones alone and lacks a portion of them. The table lists 630,000 or so clones, roughly 86% of them singletons. The same sample was also studied in work on human thymus T cells.

The sample comprised thymocytes. Receptor source: a boy in the first two years of life with a congenital heart defect.

The V and J genes are TRBV10-1 and TRBJ2-3, with TRBD2 matching over 9 bases. V shed 3 bases and J 2 bases; nucleotides not matched to a gene: 3. Germline V gene data show CDR1 as WNHNN and CDR2 as SYGVQD (reference sequence). The CDR3 contains 15 residues. In nucleotides, the CDR3 is TGCGCCAGCAGTGAATCTAGCGGGAACACAGATACGCAGTATTTT. Amino acids: CASSESSGNTDTQYF.

This clone was found once. The chain has TRBV19 and TRBJ2-4; D unresolved. Germline-derived CDR1 and CDR2 are LNHDA and SQIVND (reference sequence). The CDR3 has 12 amino acids. The V gene lost 3 bases and the J gene lost 9 bases, with 9 bases spanning the gap. CDR3 sequence reads: CASSIYSGIQYF. CDR3 coding DNA: TGTGCCAGTAGTATTTATTCGGGCATTCAGTACTTC. The full variable domain, rest sourced from reference TRBV19 and TRBJ2-4, is DGGITQSPKYLFRKEGQNVTLSCEQNLNHDAMYWYRQDPGQGLRLIYYSQIVNDFQKGDIAEGYSVSREKKESFPLTVTSAQKNPTAFYLCASSIYSGIQYFGAGTRLSVL.

The rearrangement links TRBV7-9 to TRBJ1-5, with TRBD1 matching 7 bases. CDR1 and CDR2 (germline): SEHNR, FQNEAQ (reference sequence). The CDR3 contains 18 residues. J lost 1 base, V lost 1 base, and 10 bases had no gene match. The chain's CDR3 is CASSLDSYRGRSNQPQHF. The CDR3 nucleotides are TGTGCCAGCAGCTTAGACAGTTACAGGGGAAGGAGCAATCAGCCCCAGCATTTT.

The CDR3 sequence: CASKGQGSYEQYF. In DNA, the CDR3 is TGTGCCAGCAAAGGGCAGGGTTCCTACGAGCAGTACTTC. The rearrangement links TRBV27 to TRBJ2-7, with D tentatively TRBD1 (5 bases). Germline-derived CDR1 and CDR2 are MNHEY and SMNVEV (reference sequence). CDR3 length equals 13 residues. V was cut by 7 bases and J by 1 base, with 11 bases left in between.

V gene TRBV14 combines with J gene TRBJ2-1, with TRBD2 matching 12 bases. Trimming took 2 bases from V and 6 from J; bases not matched to a gene: 20. CDR1 is SGHDN, CDR2 FVKESK, per germline. This CDR3 contains 21 residues. The CDR3 loop reads CASSQKDRGLAGGPVINEQFF. The CDR3 DNA is TGTGCCAGCAGCCAAAAGGACCGGGGGCTAGCGGGGGGGCCAGTGATCAATGAGCAGTTCTTC.

This clone was seen just once. V and J are TRBV28 and TRBJ2-1; TRBD2 matches 7 bases. There are 12 residues in the CDR3. In germline, CDR1 is MDHEN, CDR2 SYDVKM. J was trimmed by 8 bases and V by 7 bases; bases with no gene match: 5. For the CDR3, the DNA is TGTGCCAGCACTATTGGGGGGGATGAGCAGTTCTTC. Protein product: CASTIGGDEQFF.

This rearrangement joins TRBV10-3 to TRBJ2-7; a weak D match, TRBD1 (5 bases). Per germline, CDR1 ENHRY and CDR2 SYGVKD. CDR3 length equals 16 residues. With 7 bases removed from V and 2 bases from J, the gap between germline ends came to 21 bases. As DNA, the CDR3 is TGTGCCATCACCAGAGCAGTCCAGGGCCGAACCTACGAGCAGTACTTC. It encodes CAITRAVQGRTYEQYF.

This clone is a singleton in its sample. The J gene is TRBJ2-7, the V gene TRBV6-1; tentative D call: TRBD1 (6 bases). V lost 3 bases to trimming and J lost 2 bases, with 14 bases between them. The CDR3 has 15 amino acids. Germline lookup yields CDR1 MNHNS and CDR2 SASEGT. The CDR3 protein is CASSDDPDSAYEQYF. The CDR3 nucleotides read TGTGCCAGCAGTGACGACCCGGACAGTGCCTACGAGCAGTACTTC.

In nucleotides, the CDR3 is TGTGCCACCAGCATTGTGTACCTTGGACAGAACTATGGCTACACCTTC. Amino acids: CATSIVYLGQNYGYTF. The V gene is TRBV15, the J gene TRBJ1-2; D may be TRBD1 (6 bases). V was shortened by 4 bases and J by 2 bases, with 17 bases between the two germline ends. The CDR3 loop spans 16 amino acids. Germline CDR1 and CDR2: LNHNV and YYDKDF (reference sequence).

The chain links TRBV19 to TRBJ1-1, with 9 bases identical to TRBD1. The ends lost 7 bases at V and 8 bases at J; junction bases unmatched: 11. This CDR3 spans 14 amino acids. Germline V gene lookup returns CDR1 LNHDA and CDR2 SQIVND (reference sequence). CDR3 nucleotide sequence: TGTGCCAGTAATAACCCGGGACAGGGATCAGAAGCTTTCTTT. Translation: CASNNPGQGSEAFF.

This clone was seen just once. CDR3 protein: CASSLAPINYGYTF. CDR3 in DNA: TGTGCCAGCAGCTTAGCGCCTATAAACTATGGCTACACCTTC. This chain connects TRBV11-1 to TRBJ1-2; D is ambiguous. The CDR3 consists of 14 residues. V was pared by 0 bases and J by 2 bases, with 7 bases between. CDR1 is SGHAT and CDR2 is FQDESV in the germline V gene (reference sequence).

This clone was counted a few times. The rearrangement links TRBV4-3 to TRBJ1-3; D not resolved. Germline CDR1 LGHNA, CDR2 YSLEER. There are 16 residues in the CDR3. V was clipped by 0 bases and J by 3 bases, with 12 bases between them. CDR3 DNA sequence: TGCGCCAGCAGCCAAGAACGGGTTCTGGATGGAAACACCATATATTTT. Its translation is CASSQERVLDGNTIYF.

The V and J genes are TRBV9 and TRBJ2-2, with TRBD2 matching 7 bases. CDR1 is SGDLS, CDR2 YYNGEE, per germline. The CDR3 is 15 residues long. J lost 6 bases, V lost 0 bases, and 5 bases had no gene match. The CDR3 here is CASSVDRGDPGELFF. For the CDR3, the DNA is TGTGCCAGCAGCGTAGACCGGGGGGATCCCGGGGAGCTGTTTTTT.

This clone is a singleton in its sample. The chain has TRBV7-9 and TRBJ2-1, with TRBD2 identical over 8 bases. Germline assignment: CDR1 SEHNR and CDR2 FQNEAQ (reference sequence). CDR3 length equals 16 residues. The V segment lost 4 bases and the J segment 5 bases; nucleotides outside the gene matches: 10. The CDR3 nucleotides are TGTGCCAGCAGCTCACCACGGGGGGGCGAACACAATGAGCAGTTCTTC. It yields the protein CASSSPRGGEHNEQFF.

The chain is built from TRBV19 and TRBJ1-5, with D perhaps matching TRBD1 (5 bases). From germline, CDR1 is LNHDA and CDR2 SQIVND (reference sequence). V was pared by 3 bases and J by 4 bases, with 10 bases between. The CDR3 spans 14 residues. The CDR3 sequence: CASSIRVGNQPQHF. The DNA for the CDR3 is TGTGCCAGTAGTATCAGGGTAGGAAATCAGCCCCAGCATTTT.

This clone was recorded a few times. The V gene is TRBV5-6, the J gene TRBJ1-6; TRBD1 is a possible D gene (6 bases). The CDR3 is 14 residues long. The germline gives CDR1 SGHDT, CDR2 YYEEEE. The V end lost 0 bases, the J end lost 10 bases, and 11 bases lay between the germline ends. The CDR3 sequence is CASSLAGVGSPLHF. CDR3 nucleotide sequence: TGTGCCAGCAGCTTGGCAGGGGTCGGCTCACCCCTCCACTTT.

The genes are TRBV6-6 and TRBJ2-7; D is ambiguous. There are 16 residues in the CDR3. Germline CDR1 and CDR2: MNHNY and SVGAGI (reference sequence). V was trimmed by 2 bases and J by 6 bases, leaving 20 bases between them. The CDR3 coding sequence is TGTGCCAGCAGTTACGATTTTGCTAGACGGGTCCCCGAGCAGTACTTC. Its translation is CASSYDFARRVPEQYF.

On this clone itself: The junction departs from the called germline gene at one end, perhaps through a read error. This chain joins TRBV9 and TRBJ2-7; D not resolved. CDR1 is SGDLS and CDR2 is YYNGEE in the germline V gene. The CDR3 has 14 amino acids. As DNA, the CDR3 is TGTGCCAGCAGCCCTCACCCGGAGTTGTACGGGCAGTACTTC. Residues: CASSPHPELYGQYF.